This T cell receptor beta chain comes out of a study of cytomegalovirus exposure and HLA in healthy donors. Per germline, CDR1 MDHEN and CDR2 SYDVKM. The CDR3 is 12 residues long. Losses at the gene ends were 7 bases for V and 4 bases for J; bases not matched to a gene: 4. This clone has a handful of counts. Antigen unknown. Use of 60 Vbeta and 13 Jbeta primers characterized the PCR. The protocol was immunoSEQ multiplex PCR, while the TCRdb copy is restricted to in-frame clones and leaves out a portion. The sample contains around 130,000 clones, 65% to 90% of which appear only once. Points from the study as a whole: Listed as cytomegalovirus-associated were 170 or so TCR beta chains.

This sequence originates from a male donor in good health and CMV-seropositive. Sequencing input: PBMCs. V usage is TRBV28 and J usage is TRBJ2-7, with 7 bases lining up with TRBD1. The CDR3 reads CASTGQQYEQYF. CDR3 DNA: TGTGCCAGCACGGGACAGCAATACGAGCAGTACTTC.